These 10 T cell receptor beta chains originate from one sample sequenced in a study of blood T cell repertoires in COVID-19. Sequencing used immunoSEQ multiplex PCR; TCRdb keeps in-frame clones, though not all of them. The table has tens of thousands of clones, more than 70% seen once. The specimen sequenced was peripheral blood. The receptors stem from an elderly man with active COVID-19.

This rearrangement joins TRBV12-3 or TRBV12-4 to TRBJ2-7; D uncertain. This CDR3 region has 11 residues. V was clipped by 5 bases and J by 4 bases, with 6 bases between them. This CDR3 is CASSPLYEQYF. Here the CDR3 DNA reads TGTGCCAGCAGTCCTTTGTACGAGCAGTACTTC.

The chain combines TRBV19 with TRBJ2-1; 8 nucleotides agree with TRBD2. The CDR3 has 17 amino acids. The J segment lost 2 bases and the V segment lost 6 bases, leaving 12 bases of the junction unmatched. Germline V gene sequence: CDR1 LNHDA, CDR2 SQIVND (reference sequence). For the CDR3, the DNA is TGTGCCAGTAGGAACGAGCTTCGGCGGGAGGCCTACAATGAGCAGTTCTTC. This codes for CASRNELRREAYNEQFF.

The table lists this clone with a count of one. V usage is TRBV4-2 and J usage is TRBJ2-4; 14 positions match TRBD2. This CDR3 has 21 residues. Germline V gene sequence: CDR1 LGHNA, CDR2 YNFKEQ. After removal of 4 bases from V and 0 bases from J, the junction contained 14 bases not matched to a gene. This CDR3 reads CASSLLLDSGLAGGAKNIQYF. As DNA, the CDR3 is TGTGCCAGCAGCCTACTCCTCGACTCAGGACTAGCGGGAGGAGCCAAAAACATTCAGTACTTC.

The rearrangement uses TRBV5-1 and TRBJ1-5; tentative D call: TRBD1 (6 bases). This CDR3 region has 15 residues. With 4 bases removed from V and 5 bases from J, the gap between germline ends came to 16 bases. The V gene's germline CDR1 is SGHRS and CDR2 YFSETQ. CDR3 coding DNA: TGCGCCAGCAGCGTCACAGGGAAAAGGGATCAGCCCCAGCATTTT. Protein product: CASSVTGKRDQPQHF.

This chain joins TRBV7-2 and TRBJ2-1; D might be TRBD1 (6 bases). The V and J ends lost 5 bases and 7 bases respectively, with 24 bases between them. This CDR3 is built from 17 residues. Germline V gene sequence: CDR1 SGHTA, CDR2 FQGNSA. This chain's CDR3 is CASSPRTGYGVRNEQFF. The CDR3, as DNA: TGTGCCAGCAGCCCACGAACAGGGTACGGGGTTAGGAATGAGCAGTTCTTC.

The chain is built from TRBV2 and TRBJ1-6; D unclear. CDR1 SNHLY and CDR2 FYNNEI come from the germline V gene. There are 13 residues in the CDR3. Trimming took 8 bases from V and 4 from J, leaving 9 bases between them. CDR3 loop: CASLAEYNSPLHF. In DNA form, the CDR3 reads TGTGCCAGCCTGGCGGAGTATAATTCACCCCTCCACTTT.

This clone appeared once. The J gene is TRBJ2-1, the V gene TRBV9; no clear D. The CDR3 is 12 residues long. Germline CDR1 reads SGDLS; CDR2 reads YYNGEE. Trimming stripped 4 bases from V and 4 bases from J, with 6 bases between. For the CDR3, the DNA is TGTGCCAGCAGCCCACTTTACAATGAGCAGTTCTTC. It translates to CASSPLYNEQFF.

This chain uses TRBV2 with TRBJ1-1; 9 nucleotides match TRBD1. The CDR3 is made up of 14 amino acids. Trimming took 6 bases from V and 3 from J; bases not matched to a gene: 5. Germline V gene sequence: CDR1 SNHLY, CDR2 FYNNEI. The CDR3, as DNA: TGTGCCAGCAGACGCACAGGGGGCTACACTGAAGCTTTCTTT. Its translation is CASRRTGGYTEAFF.

The chain joins TRBV6-6 to TRBJ2-2; 9 nucleotides line up with TRBD1. The CDR3 extends over 15 amino acids. Per the germline V gene, CDR1 is MNHNY and CDR2 is SVGAGI (reference sequence). With V trimmed by 5 bases and J by 2 bases, 3 bases remained unmatched. In nucleotides, the CDR3 is TGTGCCAGCAGTAGGGGACAGGGTAACACCGGGGAGCTGTTTTTT. Its protein product is CASSRGQGNTGELFF.

The chain carries TRBV4-3 and TRBJ1-4; 11 bases line up with TRBD1. This CDR3 is built from 17 residues. Germline loops: CDR1 LGHNA, CDR2 YSLEER. Trimming at V came to 0 bases and at J to 4 bases, leaving 4 bases not matched to a gene. CDR3 sequence (DNA): TGCGCCAGCAGCCAAGACAGGGACAGGGGGATTAATGAAAAACTGTTTTTT. Translation: CASSQDRDRGINEKLFF.